One T cell receptor beta chain is described in this entry. Libraries were prepared by immunoSEQ multiplex PCR; TCRdb keeps only in-frame clonotypes and omits some of them. The sample holds 45,000 to 60,000 clones, approximately 84% seen once. These data belong to a study of blood T cell repertoires in COVID-19. It was during active infection that Seattle patients were enrolled and then longitudinally followed. The sequence was obtained from an older man with COVID-19, enrolled during active disease. The sample taken for sequencing was peripheral blood.

CDR3 in amino acids: CASSGSGQGLSTDTQYF. The CDR3 DNA follows: TGTGCCAGCAGCGGGTCCGGACAGGGACTGAGCACAGATACGCAGTATTTT. The rearrangement uses TRBV5-4 and TRBJ2-3, with 8 bases identical to TRBD1. CDR3 length: 17 residues. The germline V gene has CDR1 SGHNT and CDR2 YYREEE (reference sequence). The V segment lost 4 bases and the J segment 0 bases; nucleotides outside the gene matches: 10.